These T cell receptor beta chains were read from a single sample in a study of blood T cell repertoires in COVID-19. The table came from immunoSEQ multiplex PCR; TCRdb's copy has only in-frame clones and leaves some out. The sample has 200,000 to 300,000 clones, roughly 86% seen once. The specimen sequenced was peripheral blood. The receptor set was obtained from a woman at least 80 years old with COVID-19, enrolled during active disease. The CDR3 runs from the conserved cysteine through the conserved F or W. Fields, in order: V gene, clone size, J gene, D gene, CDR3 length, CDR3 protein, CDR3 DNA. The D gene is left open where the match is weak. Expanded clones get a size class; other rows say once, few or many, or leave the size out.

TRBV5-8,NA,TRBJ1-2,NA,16,CASSLAFGVGGYGYTF,TGTGCCAGCAGCTTGGCCTTTGGGGTCGGAGGCTATGGCTACACCTTC
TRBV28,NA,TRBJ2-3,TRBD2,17,CASSLFGRGAGADTQYF,TGTGCCAGCAGTTTATTTGGGCGGGGGGCCGGCGCAGATACGCAGTATTTT
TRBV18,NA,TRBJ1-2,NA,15,CASSGDFEGPYGYTF,TGTGCCAGCTCCGGTGATTTTGAGGGTCCCTATGGCTACACCTTC
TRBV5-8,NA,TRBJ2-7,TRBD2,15,CASSLGRGGPYEQYF,TGTGCCAGCAGCTTGGGGCGGGGGGGGCCATACGAGCAGTACTTC
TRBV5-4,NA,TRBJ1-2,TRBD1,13,CASSSGQLYGYTF,TGTGCCAGCAGCTCGGGACAGCTCTATGGCTACACCTTC
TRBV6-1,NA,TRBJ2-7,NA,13,CASSEQGGYEQYF,TGTGCCAGCAGTGAACAGGGAGGCTACGAGCAGTACTTC
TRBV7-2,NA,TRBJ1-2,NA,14,CASSSILGNYGYTF,TGTGCCAGCAGCTCGATACTCGGTAACTATGGCTACACCTTC
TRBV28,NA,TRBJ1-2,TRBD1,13,CASTTGVPYGYTF,TGTGCCAGCACGACAGGGGTTCCCTATGGCTACACCTTC
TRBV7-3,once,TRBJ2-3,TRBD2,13,CASRRGGTDTQYF,TGTGCCAGCAGACGGGGGGGCACAGATACGCAGTATTTT
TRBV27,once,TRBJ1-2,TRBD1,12,CASRTGKLGYTF,TGTGCCAGCAGGACAGGGAAGCTTGGCTACACCTTC
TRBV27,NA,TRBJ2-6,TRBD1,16,CASSSTGVPGANVLTF,TGTGCCAGCAGTTCAACAGGGGTCCCTGGGGCCAACGTCCTGACTTTC
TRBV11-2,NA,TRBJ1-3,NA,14,CASSLGGGTNTIYF,TGTGCCAGCAGCTTAGGGGGGGGTACGAACACCATATATTTT
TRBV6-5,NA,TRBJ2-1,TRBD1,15,CASSFSGQAYNEQFF,TGTGCCAGCAGTTTCTCCGGACAGGCCTACAATGAGCAGTTCTTC
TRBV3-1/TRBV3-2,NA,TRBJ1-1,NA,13,CASSHDAGPEAFF,TGTGCCAGCAGCCATGACGCAGGGCCTGAAGCTTTCTTT
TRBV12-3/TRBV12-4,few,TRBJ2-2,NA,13,CAATYTNTGELFF,TGTGCCGCGACTTATACTAACACCGGGGAGCTGTTTTTT
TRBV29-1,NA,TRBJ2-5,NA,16,CSVESVGVRGQETQYF,TGCAGCGTTGAATCTGTGGGGGTCAGGGGCCAAGAGACCCAGTACTTC
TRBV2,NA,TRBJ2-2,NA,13,CASRPETTGELFF,TGTGCCAGCAGGCCAGAAACCACCGGGGAGCTGTTTTTT
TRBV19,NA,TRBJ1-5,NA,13,CASSIDQKRPQHF,TGTGCCAGTAGTATAGATCAGAAGCGGCCCCAGCATTTT
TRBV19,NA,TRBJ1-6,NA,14,CASSMGRGGSPLHF,TGTGCCAGTAGTATGGGTAGGGGAGGTTCACCCCTCCACTTT
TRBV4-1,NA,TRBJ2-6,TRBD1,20,CASSQESVGQGASGANVLTF,TGCGCCAGCAGCCAAGAATCGGTGGGACAGGGGGCGTCTGGGGCCAACGTCCTGACTTTC
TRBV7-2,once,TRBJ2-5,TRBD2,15,CASSLGGEGQETQYF,TGTGCCAGCAGCTTAGGGGGGGAGGGTCAAGAGACCCAGTACTTC
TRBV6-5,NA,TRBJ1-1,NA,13,CASGYGVDTEAFF,TGTGCCAGCGGGTACGGGGTCGACACTGAAGCTTTCTTT
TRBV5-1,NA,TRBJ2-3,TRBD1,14,CASSPGQGEDTQYF,TGCGCCAGCAGCCCCGGACAGGGGGAAGATACGCAGTATTTT
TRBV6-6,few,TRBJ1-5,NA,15,CASRPTGYSNQPQHF,TGTGCCAGCAGACCGACAGGATATAGCAATCAGCCCCAGCATTTT
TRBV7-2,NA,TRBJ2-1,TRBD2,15,CASSFLAGDYNEQFF,TGTGCCAGCAGCTTTCTAGCGGGGGATTACAATGAGCAGTTCTTC
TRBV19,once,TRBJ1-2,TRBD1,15,CASSRDRDQGYGYTF,TGTGCCAGTAGTAGGGACAGGGATCAGGGCTATGGCTACACCTTC
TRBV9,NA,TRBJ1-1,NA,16,CASSVSGKQGMTEAFF,TGTGCCAGCAGCGTCTCCGGAAAACAGGGAATGACTGAAGCTTTCTTT
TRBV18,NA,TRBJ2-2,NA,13,CASSPLRAGELFF,TGTGCCAGCTCACCACTGAGGGCCGGGGAGCTGTTTTTT
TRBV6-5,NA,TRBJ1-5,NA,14,CASTSLEGTGAQHF,TGTGCCAGCACCTCTCTGGAGGGGACGGGCGCCCAGCATTTT
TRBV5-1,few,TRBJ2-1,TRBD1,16,CASSYSGTGFYNEQFF,TGCGCCAGCAGCTACTCCGGGACAGGGTTTTACAATGAGCAGTTCTTC
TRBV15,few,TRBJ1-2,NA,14,CATSRDPVNYGYTF,TGTGCCACCAGCAGAGATCCCGTTAACTATGGCTACACCTTC
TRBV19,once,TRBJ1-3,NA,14,CASSIAGPGNTIYF,TGTGCCAGTAGTATCGCCGGACCGGGGAACACCATATATTTT
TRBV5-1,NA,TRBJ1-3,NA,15,CASSFTGNSGNTIYF,TGCGCCAGCAGCTTCACAGGGAATTCTGGAAACACCATATATTTT
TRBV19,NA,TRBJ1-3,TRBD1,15,CASSRDRVPGNTIYF,TGTGCCAGTAGTAGGGACAGGGTGCCTGGAAACACCATATATTTT
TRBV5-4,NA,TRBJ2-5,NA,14,CASSLQGSQETQYF,TGTGCCAGCAGCTTGCAGGGCTCACAAGAGACCCAGTACTTC
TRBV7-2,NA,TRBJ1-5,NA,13,CASSLVQNQPQHF,TGTGCCAGCAGCTTAGTACAGAATCAGCCCCAGCATTTT
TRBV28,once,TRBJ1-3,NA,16,CASSSAGYSSGNTIYF,TGTGCCAGCAGTTCTGCGGGGTACAGCTCTGGAAACACCATATATTTT
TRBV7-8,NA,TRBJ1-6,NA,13,CASSLKGIEPLHF,TGTGCCAGCAGCTTGAAGGGGATCGAACCCCTCCACTTT
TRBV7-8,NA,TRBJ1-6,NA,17,CASSFYGQGFYNSPLHF,TGTGCCAGCAGCTTTTATGGGCAGGGCTTCTATAATTCACCCCTCCACTTT
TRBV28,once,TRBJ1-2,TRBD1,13,CASSWRQGSGYTF,TGTGCCAGCAGTTGGCGACAGGGTTCTGGCTACACCTTC
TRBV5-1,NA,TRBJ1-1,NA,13,CASSRDTNTEAFF,TGCGCCAGCAGTCGGGACACGAACACTGAAGCTTTCTTT
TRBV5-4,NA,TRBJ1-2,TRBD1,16,CASSLAGQGKAYGYTF,TGTGCCAGCAGCTTGGCCGGACAGGGCAAGGCCTATGGCTACACCTTC
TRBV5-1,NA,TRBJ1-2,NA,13,CASRMENAGGYTF,TGCGCCAGCAGAATGGAGAACGCGGGAGGCTACACCTTC
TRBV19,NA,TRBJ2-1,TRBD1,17,CASSITRTGGNYNEQFF,TGTGCCAGTAGTATCACCAGGACAGGGGGCAACTACAATGAGCAGTTCTTC
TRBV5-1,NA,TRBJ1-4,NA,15,CASSLGPGLYEKLFF,TGCGCCAGCAGCTTGGGCCCAGGGCTATATGAAAAACTGTTTTTT
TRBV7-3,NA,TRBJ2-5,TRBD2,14,CASSSGLAGETQYF,TGTGCCAGCAGCTCCGGACTAGCGGGGGAGACCCAGTACTTC
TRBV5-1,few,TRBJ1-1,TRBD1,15,CASSVSGGSNTEAFF,TGCGCCAGCAGCGTGTCAGGGGGCTCGAACACTGAAGCTTTCTTT
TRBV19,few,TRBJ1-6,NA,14,CASGPGLFSSPLHF,TGTGCCAGCGGTCCGGGACTCTTTAGCTCACCCCTCCACTTT
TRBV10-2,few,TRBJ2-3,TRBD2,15,CASRVAGGPGDTQYF,TGCGCCAGCAGAGTCGCGGGGGGGCCGGGAGATACGCAGTATTTT
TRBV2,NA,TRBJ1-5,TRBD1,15,CASSPSGQVGQPQHF,TGTGCCAGCAGTCCCTCGGGACAGGTTGGTCAGCCCCAGCATTTT
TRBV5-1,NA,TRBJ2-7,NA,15,CASSLPGVNSYEQYF,TGCGCCAGCAGCCTGCCGGGAGTTAATTCCTACGAGCAGTACTTC
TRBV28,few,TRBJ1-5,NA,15,CASNPQGIQNQPQHF,TGTGCCAGCAACCCTCAGGGGATCCAAAATCAGCCCCAGCATTTT
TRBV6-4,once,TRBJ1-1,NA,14,CASSSEGGRTEAFF,TGTGCCAGCAGTAGTGAGGGGGGGCGGACTGAAGCTTTCTTT
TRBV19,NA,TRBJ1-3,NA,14,CASSVQGSGNTIYF,TGTGCCAGTAGTGTACAGGGCTCTGGAAACACCATATATTTT
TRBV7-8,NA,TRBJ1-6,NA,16,CASSPWAQDYNSPLHF,TGTGCCAGCAGCCCCTGGGCACAGGACTATAATTCACCCCTCCACTTT